This record concerns one T cell receptor (beta chain) sequence. Its target is not known. V was cut by 5 bases and J by 4 bases, with 12 bases left in between. CDR1 MNHNS and CDR2 SASEGT come from the germline V gene. CDR3 length: 13 amino acids. This entry belongs to a study of metastatic and nonmetastatic thyroid tumors. Study context: Malignant and benign thyroid patients had repertoires compared in peripheral blood and tumor or nodule tissue. Broader study findings: TCR beta diversity was reportedly significantly higher in malignant thyroid tumors than benign nodules, in blood and tumor.

Before thyroid surgery, none of the patients had received any treatment. The authors' processing: Clinicopathological groups supplied CDR3 differences that were used to build a distant-metastasis classifier for papillary thyroid cancer. Using MiXCR, TCRdb reanalyzed the PCR reads. These V and J calls are TCRdb output, not the study's own analysis. Counted here are 72,000 or so clones, roughly 18% occurring once; the ten biggest clones make up around 13%. This sequence originates from a female donor with papillary thyroid cancer or a benign thyroid nodule (not recorded which). Some clones in this sample may be carry-over from other donors' samples. The chain employs TRBV6-1 and TRBJ2-7, with a tentative D call TRBD2 (5 bases). Sample: blood. The CDR3: CASSLLLDYEQYF. CDR3 DNA sequence: TGTGCCAGCAGTCTATTACTAGATTACGAGCAGTACTTC.